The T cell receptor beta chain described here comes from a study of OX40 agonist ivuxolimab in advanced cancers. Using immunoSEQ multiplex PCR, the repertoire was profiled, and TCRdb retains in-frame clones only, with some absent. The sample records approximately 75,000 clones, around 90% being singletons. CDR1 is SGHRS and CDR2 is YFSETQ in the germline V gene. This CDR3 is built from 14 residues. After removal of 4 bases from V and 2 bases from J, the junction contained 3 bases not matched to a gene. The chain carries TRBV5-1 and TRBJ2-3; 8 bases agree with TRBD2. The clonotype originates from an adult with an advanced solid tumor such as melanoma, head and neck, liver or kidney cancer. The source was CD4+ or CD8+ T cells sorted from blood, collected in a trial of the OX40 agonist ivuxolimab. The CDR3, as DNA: TGCGCCAGCAGCGGCGGGGGGCCCACAGATACGCAGTATTTT. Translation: CASSGGGPTDTQYF.